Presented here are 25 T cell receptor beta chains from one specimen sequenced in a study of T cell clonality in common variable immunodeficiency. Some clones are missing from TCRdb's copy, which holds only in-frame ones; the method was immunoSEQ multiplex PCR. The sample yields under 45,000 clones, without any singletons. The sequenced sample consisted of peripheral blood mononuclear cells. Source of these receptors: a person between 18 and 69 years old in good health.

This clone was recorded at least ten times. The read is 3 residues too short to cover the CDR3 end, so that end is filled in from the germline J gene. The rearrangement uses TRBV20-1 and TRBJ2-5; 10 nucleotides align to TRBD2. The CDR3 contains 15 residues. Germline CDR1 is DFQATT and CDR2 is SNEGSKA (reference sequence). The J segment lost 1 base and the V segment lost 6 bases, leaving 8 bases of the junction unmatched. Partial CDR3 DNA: TGCAGTGCCTCTTCCCTAGCGGGAGCCCAAGAGACC. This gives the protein CSASSLAGAQET. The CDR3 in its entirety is CSASSLAGAQETQYF.

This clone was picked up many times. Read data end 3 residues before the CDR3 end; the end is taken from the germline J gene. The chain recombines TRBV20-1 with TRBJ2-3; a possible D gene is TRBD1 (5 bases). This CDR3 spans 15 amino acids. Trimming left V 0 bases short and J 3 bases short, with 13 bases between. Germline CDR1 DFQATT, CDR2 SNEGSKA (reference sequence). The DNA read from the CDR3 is TGCAGTGCTAGAGATGATGACGCAGGGACAGATACG. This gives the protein CSARDDDAGTDT. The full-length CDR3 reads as CSARDDDAGTDTQYF.

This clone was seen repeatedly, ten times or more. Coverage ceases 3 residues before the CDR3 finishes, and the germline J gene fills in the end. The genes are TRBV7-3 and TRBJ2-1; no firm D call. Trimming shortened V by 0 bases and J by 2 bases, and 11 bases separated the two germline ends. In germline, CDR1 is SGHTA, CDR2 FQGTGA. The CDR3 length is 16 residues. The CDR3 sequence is CASSLTISSAYNEQFF. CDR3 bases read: TGTGCCAGCAGCTTAACAATTTCTTCTGCCTACAATGAG.

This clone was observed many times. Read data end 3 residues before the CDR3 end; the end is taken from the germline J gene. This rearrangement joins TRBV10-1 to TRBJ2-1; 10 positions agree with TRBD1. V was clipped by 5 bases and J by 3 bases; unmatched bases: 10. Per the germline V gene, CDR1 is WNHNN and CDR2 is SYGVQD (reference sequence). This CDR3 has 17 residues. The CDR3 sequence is CASSPGQGRGGYNEQFF. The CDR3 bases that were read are TGCGCCAGCAGTCCGGGACAGGGGAGAGGGGGCTACAATGAG.

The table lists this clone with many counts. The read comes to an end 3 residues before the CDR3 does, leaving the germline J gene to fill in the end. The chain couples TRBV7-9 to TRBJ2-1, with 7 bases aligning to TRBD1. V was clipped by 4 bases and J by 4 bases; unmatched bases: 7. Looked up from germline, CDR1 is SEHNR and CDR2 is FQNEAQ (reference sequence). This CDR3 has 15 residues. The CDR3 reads CASSSWGQNYNEQFF. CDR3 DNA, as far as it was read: TGTGCCAGCAGCTCATGGGGACAGAATTACAATGAG.

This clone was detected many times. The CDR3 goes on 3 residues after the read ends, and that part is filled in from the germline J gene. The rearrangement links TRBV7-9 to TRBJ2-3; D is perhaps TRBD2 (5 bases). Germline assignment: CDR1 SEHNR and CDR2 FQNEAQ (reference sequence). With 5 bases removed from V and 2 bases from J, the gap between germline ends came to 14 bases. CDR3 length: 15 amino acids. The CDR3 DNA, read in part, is TGTGCCAGCAGCAACGGGCGGGTGCCCACAGATACG. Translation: CASSNGRVPTDT. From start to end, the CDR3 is CASSNGRVPTDTQYF.

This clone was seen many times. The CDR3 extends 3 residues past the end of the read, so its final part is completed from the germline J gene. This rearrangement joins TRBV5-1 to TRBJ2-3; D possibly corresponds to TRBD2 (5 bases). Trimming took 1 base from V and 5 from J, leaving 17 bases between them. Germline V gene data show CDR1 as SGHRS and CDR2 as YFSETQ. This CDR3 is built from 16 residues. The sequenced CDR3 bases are TGCGCCAGCAGCTTGATGCGGGCCCAACGTGAAGATACG. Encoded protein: CASSLMRAQREDT. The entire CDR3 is CASSLMRAQREDTQYF.

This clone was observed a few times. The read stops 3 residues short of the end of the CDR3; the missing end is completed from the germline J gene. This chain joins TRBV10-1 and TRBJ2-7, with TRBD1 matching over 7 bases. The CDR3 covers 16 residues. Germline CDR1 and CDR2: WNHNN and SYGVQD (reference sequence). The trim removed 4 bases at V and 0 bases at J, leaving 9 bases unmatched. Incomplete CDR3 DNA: TGCGCCAGCAGTGCGCCTGGACAGGACAGCTCCTACGAG. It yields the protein CASSAPGQDSSYE. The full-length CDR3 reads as CASSAPGQDSSYEQYF.

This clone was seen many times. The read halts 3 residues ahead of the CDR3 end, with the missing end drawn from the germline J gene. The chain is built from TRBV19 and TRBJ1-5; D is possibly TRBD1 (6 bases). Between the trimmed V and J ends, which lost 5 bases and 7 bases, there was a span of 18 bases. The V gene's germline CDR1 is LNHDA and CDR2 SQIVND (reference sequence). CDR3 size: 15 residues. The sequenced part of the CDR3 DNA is TGTGCCAGTAGTTTAAGTACAGGGTACGGACAGCCC. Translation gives CASSLSTGYGQP. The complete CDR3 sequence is CASSLSTGYGQPQHF.

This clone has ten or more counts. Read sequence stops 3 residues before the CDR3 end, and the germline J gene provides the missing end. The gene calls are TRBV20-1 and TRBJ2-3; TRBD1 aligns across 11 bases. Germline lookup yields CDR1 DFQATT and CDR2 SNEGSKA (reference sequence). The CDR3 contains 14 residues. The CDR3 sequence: CSARDRDRGETQYF. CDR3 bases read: TGCAGTGCTAGAGATCGGGACAGGGGGGAGACG.

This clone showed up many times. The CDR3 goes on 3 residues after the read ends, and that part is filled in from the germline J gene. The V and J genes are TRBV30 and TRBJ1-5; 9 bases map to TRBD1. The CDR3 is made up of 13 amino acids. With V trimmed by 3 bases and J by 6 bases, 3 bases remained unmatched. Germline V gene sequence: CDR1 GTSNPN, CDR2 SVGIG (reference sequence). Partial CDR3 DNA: TGTGCCTGGAGCACAGGGGGCCGTCAGCCC. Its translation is CAWSTGGRQP. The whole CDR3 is CAWSTGGRQPQHF.

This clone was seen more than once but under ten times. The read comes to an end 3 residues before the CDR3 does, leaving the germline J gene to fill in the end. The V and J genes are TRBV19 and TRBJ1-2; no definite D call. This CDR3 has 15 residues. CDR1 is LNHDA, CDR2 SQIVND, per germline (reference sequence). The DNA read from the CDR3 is TGTGCCAGTAGTATCGGATCGGGAGCGGGCTACGAC. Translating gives CASSIGSGAGYD. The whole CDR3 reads CASSIGSGAGYDYTF.

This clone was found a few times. CDR3 region: CASKRGNQPQHF. CDR3 DNA, as far as it was read: TGTGCCAGTAAAAGGGGCAATCAGCCC. The genes are TRBV19 and TRBJ1-5, with D uncertain. Sequencing ends 3 residues short of the CDR3 end; the germline J gene provides the rest. V was shortened by 7 bases and J by 2 bases, with 6 bases between the two germline ends. The CDR3 is 12 residues long. Germline CDR1 LNHDA, CDR2 SQIVND (reference sequence).

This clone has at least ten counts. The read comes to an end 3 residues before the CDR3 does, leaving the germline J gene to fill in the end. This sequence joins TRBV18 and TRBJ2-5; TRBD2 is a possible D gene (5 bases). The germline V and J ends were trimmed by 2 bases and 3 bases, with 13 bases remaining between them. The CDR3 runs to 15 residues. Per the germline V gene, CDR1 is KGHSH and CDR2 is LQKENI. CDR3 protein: CASSPSSTGKETQYF. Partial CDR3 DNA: TGTGCCAGCTCACCATCGTCGACGGGGAAAGAGACC.

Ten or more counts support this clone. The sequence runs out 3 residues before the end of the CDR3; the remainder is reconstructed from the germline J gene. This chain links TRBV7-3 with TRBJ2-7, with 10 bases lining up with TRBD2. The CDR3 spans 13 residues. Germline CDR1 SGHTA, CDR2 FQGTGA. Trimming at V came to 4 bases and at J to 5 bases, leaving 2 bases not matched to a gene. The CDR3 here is CASSSGLADEQYF. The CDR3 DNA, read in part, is TGTGCCAGCAGCTCCGGACTAGCGGACGAG.

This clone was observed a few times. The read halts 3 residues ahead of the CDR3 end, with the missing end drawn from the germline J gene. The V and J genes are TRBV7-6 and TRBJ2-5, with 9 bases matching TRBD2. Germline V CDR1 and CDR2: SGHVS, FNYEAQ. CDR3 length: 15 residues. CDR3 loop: CASSFGSGGPITQYF. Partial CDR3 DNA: TGTGCCAGCAGCTTCGGTAGCGGGGGCCCTATCACC.

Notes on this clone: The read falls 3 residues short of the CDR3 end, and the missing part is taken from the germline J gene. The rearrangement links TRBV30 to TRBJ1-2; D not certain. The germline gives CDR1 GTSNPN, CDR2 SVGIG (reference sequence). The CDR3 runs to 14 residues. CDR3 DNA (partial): TGTGCCAGCAAGCGGGTCCTGGCCTTGGATGAC. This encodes CASKRVLALDD. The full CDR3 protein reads CASKRVLALDDYTF.

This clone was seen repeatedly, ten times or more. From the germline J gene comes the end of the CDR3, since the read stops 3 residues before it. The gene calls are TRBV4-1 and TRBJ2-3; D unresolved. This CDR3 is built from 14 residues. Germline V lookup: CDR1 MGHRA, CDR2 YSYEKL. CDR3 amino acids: CASSQGLSKGTQYF. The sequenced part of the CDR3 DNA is TGCGCCAGCAGCCAAGGGTTGAGCAAAGGGACG.

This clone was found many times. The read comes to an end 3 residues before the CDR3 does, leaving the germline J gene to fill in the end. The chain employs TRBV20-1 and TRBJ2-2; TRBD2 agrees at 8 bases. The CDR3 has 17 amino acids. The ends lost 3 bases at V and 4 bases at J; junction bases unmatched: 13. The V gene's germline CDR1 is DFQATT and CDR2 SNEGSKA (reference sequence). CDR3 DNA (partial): TGCAGTGCTAGCCCTCCGCTAGGACTAGCAGTCACCGGGGAG. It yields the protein CSASPPLGLAVTGE. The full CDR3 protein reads CSASPPLGLAVTGELFF.

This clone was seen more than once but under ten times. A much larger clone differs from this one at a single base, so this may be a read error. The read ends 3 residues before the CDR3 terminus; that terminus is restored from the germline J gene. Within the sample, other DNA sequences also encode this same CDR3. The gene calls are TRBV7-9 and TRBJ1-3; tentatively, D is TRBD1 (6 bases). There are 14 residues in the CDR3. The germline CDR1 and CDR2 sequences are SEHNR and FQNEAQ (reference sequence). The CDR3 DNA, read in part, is TGTGCCAGCAGCTTGACGACAGGACGAAACACG. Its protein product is CASSLTTGRNT. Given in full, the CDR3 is CASSLTTGRNTIYF. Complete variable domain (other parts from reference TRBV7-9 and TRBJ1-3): DTGVSQNPRHKITKRGQNVTFRCDPISEHNRLYWYRQTLGQGPEFLTYFQNEAQLEKSRLLSDRFSAERPKGSFSTLEIQRTEQGDSAMYLCASSLTTGRNTIYFGEGSWLTVV.

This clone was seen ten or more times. The CDR3 bases that were read are TGCGCCAGCAGCTTGGCCGACGGGGGCCAAGAGACC. This sequence encodes CASSLADGGQET. The CDR3, in full, reads CASSLADGGQETQYF. The chain has TRBV5-1 and TRBJ2-5; a possible D gene is TRBD2 (6 bases). The read finishes 3 residues shy of the CDR3 end, and the germline J gene is used to complete it. CDR1 and CDR2 (germline): SGHRS, YFSETQ. The V end was cut by 0 bases, the J end by 1 base, with 10 bases between. The CDR3 loop spans 15 amino acids.

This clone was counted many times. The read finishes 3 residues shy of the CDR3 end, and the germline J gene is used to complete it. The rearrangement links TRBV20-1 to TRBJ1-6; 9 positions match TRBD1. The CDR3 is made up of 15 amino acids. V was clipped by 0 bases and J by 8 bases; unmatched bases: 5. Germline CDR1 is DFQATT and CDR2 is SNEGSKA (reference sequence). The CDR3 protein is CSARDPRTGDSPLHF. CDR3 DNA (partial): TGCAGTGCTAGAGATCCTAGGACAGGGGATTCACCC.

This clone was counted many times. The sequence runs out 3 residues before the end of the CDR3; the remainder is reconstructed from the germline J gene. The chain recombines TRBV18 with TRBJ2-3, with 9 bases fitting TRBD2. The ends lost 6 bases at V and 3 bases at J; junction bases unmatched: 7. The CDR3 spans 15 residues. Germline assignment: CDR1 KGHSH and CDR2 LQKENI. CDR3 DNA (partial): TGTGCCAGCTCGACTAGCGGCGATCAAACAGATACG. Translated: CASSTSGDQTDT. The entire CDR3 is CASSTSGDQTDTQYF.

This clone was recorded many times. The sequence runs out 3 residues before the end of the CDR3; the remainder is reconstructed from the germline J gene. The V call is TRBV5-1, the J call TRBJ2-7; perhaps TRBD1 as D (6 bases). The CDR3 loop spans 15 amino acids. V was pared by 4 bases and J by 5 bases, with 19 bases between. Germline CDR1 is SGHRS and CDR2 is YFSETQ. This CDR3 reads CASSGSGTPWDEQYF. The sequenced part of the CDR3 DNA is TGCGCCAGCAGCGGATCCGGGACACCCTGGGACGAG.

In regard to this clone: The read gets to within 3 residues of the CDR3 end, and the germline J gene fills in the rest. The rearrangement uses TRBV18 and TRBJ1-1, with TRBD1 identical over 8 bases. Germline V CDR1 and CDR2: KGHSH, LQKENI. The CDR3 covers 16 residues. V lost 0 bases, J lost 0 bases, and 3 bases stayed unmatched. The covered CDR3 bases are TGTGCCAGCTCACCACCAAGGACAGGGATGAACACTGAA. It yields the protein CASSPPRTGMNTE. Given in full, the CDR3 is CASSPPRTGMNTEAFF.